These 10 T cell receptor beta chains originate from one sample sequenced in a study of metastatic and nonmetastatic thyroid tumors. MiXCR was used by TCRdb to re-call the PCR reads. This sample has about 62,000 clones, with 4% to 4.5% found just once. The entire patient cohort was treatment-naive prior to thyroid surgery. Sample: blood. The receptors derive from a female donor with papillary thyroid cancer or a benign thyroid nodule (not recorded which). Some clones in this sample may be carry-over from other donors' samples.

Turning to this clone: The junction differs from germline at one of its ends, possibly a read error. The CDR3 sequence is CASSPPVLARTGELFF. CDR3 nucleotide sequence: TGTGCCAGTAGTCCTCCGGTACTAGCGCGAACCGGTGAGCTGTTTTTT. The chain is built from TRBV19 and TRBJ2-2, with 7 bases lining up with TRBD2. The CDR3 spans 16 residues. Germline CDR1 and CDR2: LNHDA and SQIVND (reference sequence).

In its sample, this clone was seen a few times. CDR3 amino acids: CASSPVPSYEQYF. The CDR3, as DNA: TGTGCCAGCAGTCCCGTTCCCTCCTACGAGCAGTACTTC. V gene TRBV12-3 or TRBV12-4 combines with J gene TRBJ2-7; no reliable D call. The length of the CDR3 is 13 residues. The ends were cut back, 5 bases at V and 0 bases at J, with 8 bases in the middle.

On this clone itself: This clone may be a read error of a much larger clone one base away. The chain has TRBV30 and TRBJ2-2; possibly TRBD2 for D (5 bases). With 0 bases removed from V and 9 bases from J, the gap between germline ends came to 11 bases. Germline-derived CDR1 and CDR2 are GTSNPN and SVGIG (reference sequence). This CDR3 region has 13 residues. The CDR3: CAWSVLPGRELFF. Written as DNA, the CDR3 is TGTGCCTGGAGTGTACTACCGGGGAGGGAGCTGTTTTTT.

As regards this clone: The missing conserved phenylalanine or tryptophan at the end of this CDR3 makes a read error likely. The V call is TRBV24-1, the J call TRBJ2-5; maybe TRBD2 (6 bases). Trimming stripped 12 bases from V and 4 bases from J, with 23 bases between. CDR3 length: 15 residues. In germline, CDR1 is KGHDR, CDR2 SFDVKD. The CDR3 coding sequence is TGTGCCGCGTCGCTCGGGGAGGACCCCCCAGAGACCCAGTACTCC. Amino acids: CAASLGEDPPETQYS.

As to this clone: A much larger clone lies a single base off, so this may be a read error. The CDR3 DNA sequence: TGTGCCAGAAGCCCTATGGGGGATAACTATGGCTACACCTTC. This sequence encodes CARSPMGDNYGYTF. The chain has TRBV16 and TRBJ1-2; a weak D match, TRBD1 (5 bases). The CDR3 is 14 amino acids. The V gene's germline CDR1 is KGHSY and CDR2 FQNENV.

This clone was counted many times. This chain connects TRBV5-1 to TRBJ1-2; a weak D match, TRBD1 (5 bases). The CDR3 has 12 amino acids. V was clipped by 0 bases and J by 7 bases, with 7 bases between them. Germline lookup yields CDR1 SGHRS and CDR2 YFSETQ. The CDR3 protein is CASSLGQRGYTF. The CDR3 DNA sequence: TGCGCCAGCAGCTTGGGACAGCGTGGCTACACCTTC.

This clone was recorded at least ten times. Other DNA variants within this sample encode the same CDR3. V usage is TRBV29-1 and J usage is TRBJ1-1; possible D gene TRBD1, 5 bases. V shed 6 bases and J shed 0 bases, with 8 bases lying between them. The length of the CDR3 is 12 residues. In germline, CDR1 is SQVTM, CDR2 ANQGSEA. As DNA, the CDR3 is TGCAGCGTGGGGGGGGTGAACACTGAAGCTTTCTTT. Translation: CSVGGVNTEAFF.

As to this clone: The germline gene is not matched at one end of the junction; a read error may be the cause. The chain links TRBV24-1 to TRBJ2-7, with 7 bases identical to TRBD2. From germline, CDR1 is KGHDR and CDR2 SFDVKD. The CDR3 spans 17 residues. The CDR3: CATSDARGVRESDERYF. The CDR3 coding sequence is TGTGCCACCAGTGATGCCCGGGGCGTGCGGGAGAGTGACGAGCGGTACTTC.

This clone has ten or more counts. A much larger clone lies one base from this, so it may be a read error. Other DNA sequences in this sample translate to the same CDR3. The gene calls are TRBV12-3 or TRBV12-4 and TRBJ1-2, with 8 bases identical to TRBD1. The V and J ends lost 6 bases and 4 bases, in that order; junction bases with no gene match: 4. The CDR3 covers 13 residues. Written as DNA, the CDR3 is TGTGCCAGCAGCCCCGGACAGGGCTATGGCTACACCTTC. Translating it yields CASSPGQGYGYTF.

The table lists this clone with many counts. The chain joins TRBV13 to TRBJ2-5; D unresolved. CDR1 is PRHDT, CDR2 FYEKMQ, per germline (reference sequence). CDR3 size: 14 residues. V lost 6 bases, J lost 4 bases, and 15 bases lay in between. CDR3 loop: CASSSRVQRETQYF. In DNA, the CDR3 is TGTGCCAGCAGTTCAAGGGTGCAGCGAGAGACCCAGTACTTC.